The rows below give T cell receptor beta chains drawn from one sample of a study of CD8 T cells in Susac syndrome. TCRdb re-called the immunoSEQ multiplex PCR reads with MiXCR, one entry per CDR3 protein. The sample records around 170,000 distinct CDR3 sequences, approximately 94% being singletons. The sample was CD4+ T cells from PBMCs. These receptors were taken from a human donor with Susac syndrome. The CDR3 runs from the conserved cysteine through the conserved F or W. Clone size appears in some rows only: once, few, many, or a class for an expanded clone.

cdr3_length,v_call,clone_size,cdr3_aa
19,TRBV10-2,NA,CASRGLTSGGAGGGDTQYF
15,TRBV5-1,NA,CASSLETGVNSPLHF
15,TRBV6-1,NA,CASSRTDLSNQPQHF
12,TRBV6-2/TRBV6-3,NA,CASSYGPIPQHF
14,TRBV7-2,NA,CASSLEAQNTEAFF
13,TRBV30,NA,CAWRSQLNTEAFF
16,TRBV12-5,NA,CASGLVLGQRNQPQHF
14,TRBV30,NA,CAWERRDRGDEQYF
16,TRBV5-4,NA,CASSRGQGVIADTQYF
16,TRBV5-1,once,CASSRSGTGPGYEQYF
13,TRBV7-2,NA,CASSFFPTNEQFF
11,TRBV4-1,NA,CASSQGDTQYF
16,TRBV28,NA,CASSSLAGLAKNIQYF
12,TRBV29-1,NA,CSATLGLYGYTF
18,TRBV6-4,NA,CASSDSFLSGGPTDTQYF
15,TRBV20-1,NA,CSASYLDSPTDTQYF
12,TRBV20-1,NA,CSAASATDTQYF
16,TRBV7-7,NA,CASSQGLAGGQETQYF
15,TRBV6-1,NA,CASLPYAAAKNIQYF
17,TRBV6-1,NA,CASSEAGRGGTLETQYF
14,TRBV20-1,NA,CSAGETRGYNEQFF
13,TRBV4-2,NA,CASSQGDNYGYTF
19,TRBV1,NA,CTSSLSTGQGARDNQPQHF